This T cell receptor beta chain was identified during a study of blood T cell repertoires in COVID-19. Study information: PBMCs, B-cell-depleted T cells, or T cells provided the cDNA or gDNA that made up the material.

This CDR3 contains 15 residues. The authors' processing: Estimated nucleated cell counts came from reference gene primer amplification. Generated by immunoSEQ multiplex PCR, the TCRdb table keeps only in-frame clones and is missing some. D and trimming come from the DNA, and the V and J calls and clone size come from that table. The sample includes fewer than 150,000 clones, almost 90% of them seen just once. This clone was counted a few times. This sequence originates from a man aged 45-65 years with active or convalescent COVID-19. The sequenced sample consisted of peripheral blood. The chain has TRBV21-1 and TRBJ2-7; TRBD1 is taken as the D call from the table, unchecked against the DNA. TRBV21-1 is a pseudogene locus. The CDR3 coding sequence is TGTGCCAGCAGCCAAAGACAGGGTTACGACTACGAGCAGTACTTC. Translation: CASSQRQGYDYEQYF.